The 32 T cell receptor beta chains below come from one sample, sequenced in a study of control samples from healthy donors and cancer patients. Method: immunoSEQ multiplex PCR; TCRdb's copy keeps in-frame clones and lacks some. Of fewer than 15,000 clones listed, approximately 77% were seen once; the top ten hold approximately 8%. The specimen sequenced was formalin-fixed, paraffin-embedded tissue. These TCRs come from a male donor with melanoma.

The chain carries TRBV10-3 and TRBJ2-3; 10 nucleotides align to TRBD1. The trim removed 6 bases at V and 4 bases at J, leaving 7 bases unmatched. This CDR3 comprises 15 residues. The germline V gene encodes CDR1 ENHRY and CDR2 SYGVKD. In nucleotides, the CDR3 is TGTGCCATCAGCCACCGGGACAGGGGAGCAGATACGCAGTATTTT. It yields the protein CAISHRDRGADTQYF.

The genes are TRBV4-2 and TRBJ2-3, with TRBD2 identical over 16 bases. This CDR3 is 23 amino acids long. Per the germline V gene, CDR1 is LGHNA and CDR2 is YNFKEQ. The ends lost 0 bases at V and 2 bases at J; junction bases unmatched: 17. DNA for the CDR3: TGTGCCAGCAGCCAAGAGTTCCGGTTTCCGGGACTAGCGGGGGGGCCGGACACAGATACGCAGTATTTT. This gives the protein CASSQEFRFPGLAGGPDTDTQYF.

The CDR3 reads CASSQHVSSYEQYF. Written as DNA, the CDR3 is TGTGCCAGCAGCCAACACGTAAGCTCCTACGAGCAGTACTTC. This chain connects TRBV11-2 to TRBJ2-7; the D is unclear. This CDR3 region has 14 residues. Looked up from germline, CDR1 is SGHAT and CDR2 is FQNNGV. V lost 5 bases to trimming and J lost 0 bases, with 11 bases between them. Looking up the rest from reference TRBV11-2 and TRBJ2-7 gives the full variable domain: EAGVAQSPRYKIIEKRQSVAFWCNPISGHATLYWYQQILGQGPKLLIQFQNNGVVDDSQLPKDRFSAERLKGVDSTLKIQPAKLEDSAVYLCASSQHVSSYEQYFGPGTRLTVT.

J is TRBJ1-2 and V is TRBV7-2, with 7 bases that match TRBD1. The V gene's germline CDR1 is SGHTA and CDR2 FQGNSA. J was trimmed by 4 bases and V by 5 bases; bases with no gene match: 7. This CDR3 has 14 amino acids. In DNA, the CDR3 is TGTGCCAGCAGCCCGGGACAGATAGGCTATGGCTACACCTTC. Amino acids: CASSPGQIGYGYTF. The whole variable domain, filled in from reference TRBV7-2 and TRBJ1-2, reads GAGVSQSPSNKVTEKGKDVELRCDPISGHTALYWYRQSLGQGLEFLIYFQGNSAPDKSGLPSDRFSAERTGGSVSTLTIQRTQQEDSAVYLCASSPGQIGYGYTFGSGTRLTVV.

The genes are TRBV30 and TRBJ2-2; D perhaps matches TRBD2 (5 bases). The ends were cut back, 3 bases at V and 3 bases at J, with 11 bases in the middle. Per germline, CDR1 GTSNPN and CDR2 SVGIG (reference sequence). This CDR3 is 14 amino acids long. CDR3 bases: TGTGCCTGGAGCCTCGGGGAATACACCGGGGAGCTGTTTTTT. This sequence encodes CAWSLGEYTGELFF.

The chain is built from TRBV7-2 and TRBJ2-5; 11 nucleotides agree with TRBD2. V was clipped by 6 bases and J by 5 bases; unmatched bases: 5. Germline V gives CDR1 SGHTA, CDR2 FQGNSA. This CDR3 comprises 14 residues. CDR3 sequence (DNA): TGTGCCAGCAGGGCCGGACTAGCGGGCGAGACCCAGTACTTC. Its protein product is CASRAGLAGETQYF.

This clone was counted a few times. The chain combines TRBV6-2 or TRBV6-3 with TRBJ2-2; 11 bases agree with TRBD2. CDR3 length: 20 amino acids. From germline, CDR1 is MNHEY and CDR2 SVGEGT. Trimming removed 2 bases from V and 1 base from J; junction bases left unmatched: 12. The CDR3 DNA sequence: TGTGCCAGCAGTTACCCTCCTGCTAGCGGGGGGTTACAGAACACCGGGGAGCTGTTTTTT. It encodes CASSYPPASGGLQNTGELFF.

The chain combines TRBV27 with TRBJ1-2; TRBD1 aligns across 9 bases. This CDR3 spans 14 amino acids. V was clipped by 3 bases and J by 8 bases; unmatched bases: 7. CDR1 and CDR2 (germline): MNHEY, SMNVEV (reference sequence). The CDR3 sequence: CASSFRTGVEGYTF. The CDR3 DNA reads as TGTGCCAGCAGTTTCCGGACAGGGGTTGAGGGCTACACCTTC.

The chain combines TRBV7-2 with TRBJ2-7; D is undetermined. V was cut by 4 bases and J by 0 bases, with 4 bases left in between. There are 12 residues in the CDR3. CDR1 is SGHTA, CDR2 FQGNSA, per germline. This CDR3 is CASSSTSYEQYF. CDR3 nucleotide sequence: TGTGCCAGCAGCTCCACCTCCTACGAGCAGTACTTC. Supplemented by reference TRBV7-2 and TRBJ2-7, the full variable domain reads GAGVSQSPSNKVTEKGKDVELRCDPISGHTALYWYRQSLGQGLEFLIYFQGNSAPDKSGLPSDRFSAERTGGSVSTLTIQRTQQEDSAVYLCASSSTSYEQYFGPGTRLTVT.

Only one count was recorded for this clone. The genes are TRBV15 and TRBJ1-4; no reliable D call. The CDR3 has 12 amino acids. Germline loops: CDR1 LNHNV, CDR2 YYDKDF (reference sequence). Deletions cut 3 bases from V and 7 bases from J, with 6 bases between. The CDR3: CATSSVSEKLFF. The CDR3 DNA sequence: TGTGCCACCAGCAGTGTCTCTGAAAAACTGTTTTTT.

CDR3 in DNA: TGTGCCAGCAGCTTAGCGCGACAAGAGACCCAGTACTTC. This codes for CASSLARQETQYF. V usage is TRBV7-2 and J usage is TRBJ2-5; D is undetermined. Germline CDR1 and CDR2: SGHTA and FQGNSA. The CDR3 length is 13 residues. The V and J ends lost 0 bases and 2 bases respectively, with 4 bases between them.

CDR3 sequence (DNA): TGTGCCAGCAGTAAAGACAGGGGGCTTACAGATACGCAGTATTTT. Translation: CASSKDRGLTDTQYF. The gene calls are TRBV2 and TRBJ2-3; 10 bases are a match to TRBD1. The CDR3 spans 15 residues. Germline values: CDR1 SNHLY, CDR2 FYNNEI. The junction had 5 bases not matched to a gene; V was cut back by 5 bases and J by 3 bases.

The CDR3 bases are TGTGCCAGCAGTGTCACAGGGGGCTGGGGCACTGAAGCTTTCTTT. Encoded protein: CASSVTGGWGTEAFF. The chain combines TRBV6-2 or TRBV6-3 with TRBJ1-1; TRBD1 aligns across 9 bases. Germline loops: CDR1 MNHEY, CDR2 SVGEGT. This CDR3 has 15 residues. The ends lost 5 bases at V and 4 bases at J; junction bases unmatched: 8.

In this sample, this clone turned up a few times. The V gene is TRBV5-1, the J gene TRBJ2-5, with D possibly matching TRBD1 (7 bases). The germline V gene encodes CDR1 SGHRS and CDR2 YFSETQ. The CDR3 spans 14 residues. Trimming left V 10 bases short and J 4 bases short, with 20 bases between. Written as DNA, the CDR3 is TGCGCCCCCCTCAAGGCAGGGGGGCGAGAGACCCAGTACTTC. It codes for CAPLKAGGRETQYF.

The chain carries TRBV6-5 and TRBJ2-7, with TRBD2 identical over 8 bases. The CDR3 has 15 residues. The trim removed 6 bases at V and 0 bases at J, leaving 7 bases unmatched. CDR1 and CDR2 from the germline V gene are MNHEY and SVGAGI. Written as DNA, the CDR3 is TGTGCCAGCAGCTGGGAGGCGGGGGGCTCCTACGAGCAGTACTTC. Amino acids: CASSWEAGGSYEQYF.

The chain recombines TRBV5-1 with TRBJ2-5; 10 bases map to TRBD2. J lost 5 bases, V lost 7 bases, and 14 bases had no gene match. Germline loops: CDR1 SGHRS, CDR2 YFSETQ. The CDR3 covers 16 residues. CDR3 sequence: CASSAIGAGGRETQYF. DNA of the CDR3: TGCGCCAGCTCAGCTATTGGAGCGGGGGGGAGGGAGACCCAGTACTTC.

V gene TRBV6-5 combines with J gene TRBJ2-3, with D perhaps assigned TRBD1 or TRBD2 (5 bases each). V dropped 8 bases and J dropped 2 bases, with 8 bases sitting between them. This CDR3 is built from 12 residues. Germline CDR1 reads MNHEY; CDR2 reads SVGAGI. CDR3 sequence (DNA): TGTGCCAGCGGGACGGCCACAGATACGCAGTATTTT. Translated, it gives CASGTATDTQYF.

This clone has just one count. The CDR3 nucleotides are TGTGCCAGCAGCTTAGTAAAGTGGAGCGGGGGGGGCGGCGATGAGCAGTTCTTC. Translating gives CASSLVKWSGGGGDEQFF. This chain connects TRBV7-2 to TRBJ2-1; 10 nucleotides agree with TRBD2. Germline assignment: CDR1 SGHTA and CDR2 FQGNSA. The CDR3 has 18 amino acids. Trimming took 1 base from V and 8 from J; bases not matched to a gene: 14.

The chain links TRBV6-5 to TRBJ2-7; D is undetermined. This CDR3 region has 15 residues. Trimming cost V 10 bases and J 5 bases, with 24 bases left between them. CDR1 MNHEY and CDR2 SVGAGI come from the germline V gene. The CDR3 nucleotides read TGTGCCAACGCCCTTAGGACGGTCGTCCGGGACGAGCAGTACTTC. Residues: CANALRTVVRDEQYF.

The chain couples TRBV6-5 to TRBJ2-7; TRBD2 matches at 8 bases. The V and J ends lost 10 bases and 3 bases, in that order; junction bases with no gene match: 2. This CDR3 is built from 11 residues. Germline CDR1 MNHEY, CDR2 SVGAGI. Written as DNA, the CDR3 is TGTGCCACCGGGGGGGTCTACGAGCAGTACTTC. Translation gives CATGGVYEQYF.

In DNA form, the CDR3 reads TGTGCCACCATATGGGGGACCTCGCGGGGGGAGACCCAGTACTTC. Translated: CATIWGTSRGETQYF. The chain uses TRBV28 and TRBJ2-5; 7 bases map to TRBD2. CDR3 size: 15 residues. The trim removed 10 bases at V and 5 bases at J, leaving 16 bases unmatched. Germline V gene sequence: CDR1 MDHEN, CDR2 SYDVKM. The full variable domain, its missing parts supplied by reference TRBV28 and TRBJ2-5, is DVKVTQSSRYLVKRTGEKVFLECVQDMDHENMFWYRQDPGLGLRLIYFSYDVKMKEKGDIPEGYSVSREKKERFSLILESASTNQTSMYLCATIWGTSRGETQYFGPGTRLLVL.

This rearrangement joins TRBV10-3 to TRBJ2-4; a possible D gene is TRBD1 (5 bases). V lost 4 bases, J lost 6 bases, and 10 bases lay in between. The CDR3 sequence is 13 residues long. Germline assignment: CDR1 ENHRY and CDR2 SYGVKD. The CDR3 DNA sequence: TGTGCCATCAGTGCTCAAGGGGTAAACATTCAGTACTTC. Protein product: CAISAQGVNIQYF.

V is TRBV15 and J is TRBJ2-3, with D tentatively TRBD1 (5 bases). V was trimmed by 4 bases and J by 1 base, leaving 12 bases between them. Germline CDR1 reads LNHNV; CDR2 reads YYDKDF (reference sequence). The CDR3 covers 15 residues. In DNA, the CDR3 is TGTGCCACCAGCACCTATCAGACAGGCACAGATACGCAGTATTTT. It encodes CATSTYQTGTDTQYF.

This sequence joins TRBV27 and TRBJ2-6; D might be TRBD1 (6 bases). CDR1 and CDR2 from the germline V gene are MNHEY and SMNVEV (reference sequence). This CDR3 contains 20 residues. V was trimmed by 7 bases and J by 0 bases, leaving 25 bases between them. The CDR3 coding sequence is TGTGCCAGCACCTACCGGGACACCCTCCAGGAGATCTCTGGGGCCAACGTCCTGACTTTC. This codes for CASTYRDTLQEISGANVLTF.

The chain carries TRBV28 and TRBJ2-7, with 7 bases aligning to TRBD1. This CDR3 is built from 15 residues. Germline V gene data show CDR1 as MDHEN and CDR2 as SYDVKM. V was pared by 5 bases and J by 2 bases, with 9 bases of the junction left unmatched. This chain's CDR3 is CASSATGVPPYEQYF. DNA for the CDR3: TGTGCCAGCAGTGCAACAGGGGTACCGCCCTACGAGCAGTACTTC.

This chain connects TRBV3-1 (or the pseudogene TRBV3-2) to TRBJ2-3; no clear D gene. Trimming cost V 7 bases and J 6 bases, with 17 bases left between them. This CDR3 has 14 amino acids. Germline lookup yields CDR1 LGHDT and CDR2 YNNKEL (reference sequence). The CDR3 region is CASTSPDPADTQYF. CDR3 sequence (DNA): TGTGCCAGCACCTCTCCGGACCCCGCGGATACGCAGTATTTT.

The V gene is TRBV15, the J gene TRBJ2-1; D might be TRBD2 (7 bases). CDR3 length: 15 amino acids. Germline values: CDR1 LNHNV, CDR2 YYDKDF (reference sequence). V dropped 5 bases and J dropped 6 bases, with 17 bases sitting between them. The CDR3 is CATSQIRGGTNEQFF. The CDR3 nucleotides read TGTGCCACCAGCCAGATTAGGGGGGGGACCAATGAGCAGTTCTTC.

This rearrangement joins TRBV3-1 (or the pseudogene TRBV3-2) to TRBJ2-7; tentatively, D is TRBD1 (6 bases). This CDR3 region has 14 residues. Germline V CDR1 and CDR2: LGHDT, YNNKEL (reference sequence). Trimming cost V 0 bases and J 8 bases, with 14 bases left between them. The CDR3 is CASSQEGDKSKQYF. The CDR3 DNA is TGTGCCAGCAGCCAAGAAGGGGACAAATCCAAGCAGTACTTC.

V gene TRBV7-7 combines with J gene TRBJ2-5, with 7 bases fitting TRBD1. This CDR3 has 13 amino acids. Per the germline V gene, CDR1 is SSHAT and CDR2 is FNYEAQ (reference sequence). Trimming removed 5 bases from V and 3 bases from J; junction bases left unmatched: 3. In nucleotides, the CDR3 is TGTGCCAGCAGCGGGGACAGAAAAGAGACCCAGTACTTC. It is translated as CASSGDRKETQYF.

This clone was picked up a small number of times. This chain connects TRBV10-3 to TRBJ1-2; D is uncertain. The V end was cut by 2 bases, the J end by 6 bases, with 7 bases between. This CDR3 contains 12 residues. CDR1 ENHRY and CDR2 SYGVKD come from the germline V gene. CDR3 sequence (DNA): TGTGCCATCAGTGAGACAACTGATGGCTACACCTTC. Amino acids: CAISETTDGYTF.

The table lists this clone with a few counts. V is TRBV14 and J is TRBJ2-1, with TRBD2 identical over 8 bases. With 4 bases clipped from V and 6 bases from J, the junction kept 11 bases outside the gene matches. Germline V gene sequence: CDR1 SGHDN, CDR2 FVKESK. The CDR3 runs to 16 residues. CDR3: CASSRPRGGVTNEQFF. CDR3 nucleotide sequence: TGTGCCAGCAGCCGGCCCCGGGGGGGCGTTACCAATGAGCAGTTCTTC.

The gene calls are TRBV25-1 and TRBJ1-3, with D unclear. CDR1 is MGHDK, CDR2 SYGVNS, per germline. The V and J ends lost 3 bases and 1 base respectively, with 7 bases between them. The CDR3 sequence is 14 residues long. Here the CDR3 reads CASSEGGSGNTIYF. CDR3 DNA: TGTGCCAGCAGTGAGGGAGGGTCTGGAAACACCATATATTTT. Full variable domain (outside the CDR3, taken from reference TRBV25-1 and TRBJ1-3): EADIYQTPRYLVIGTGKKITLECSQTMGHDKMYWYQQDPGMELHLIHYSYGVNSTEKGDLSSESTVSRIRTEHFPLTLESARPSHTSQYLCASSEGGSGNTIYFGEGSWLTVV.